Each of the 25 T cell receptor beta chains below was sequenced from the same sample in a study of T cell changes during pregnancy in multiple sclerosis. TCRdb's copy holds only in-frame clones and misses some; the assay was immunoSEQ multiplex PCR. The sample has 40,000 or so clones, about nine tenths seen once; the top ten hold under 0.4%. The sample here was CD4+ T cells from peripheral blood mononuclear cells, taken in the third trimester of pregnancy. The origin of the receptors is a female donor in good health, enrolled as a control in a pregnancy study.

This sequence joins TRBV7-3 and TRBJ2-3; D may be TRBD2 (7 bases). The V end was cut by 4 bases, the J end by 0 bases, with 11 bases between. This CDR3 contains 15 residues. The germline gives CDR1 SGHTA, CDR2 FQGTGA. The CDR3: CASSSRGRSTDTQYF. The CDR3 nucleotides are TGTGCCAGCAGCTCGCGGGGGCGGAGCACAGATACGCAGTATTTT. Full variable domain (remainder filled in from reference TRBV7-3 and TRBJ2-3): GAGVSQTPSNKVTEKGKYVELRCDPISGHTALYWYRQSLGQGPEFLIYFQGTGAADDSGLPNDRFFAVRPEGSVSTLKIQRTERGDSAVYLCASSSRGRSTDTQYFGPGTRLTVL.

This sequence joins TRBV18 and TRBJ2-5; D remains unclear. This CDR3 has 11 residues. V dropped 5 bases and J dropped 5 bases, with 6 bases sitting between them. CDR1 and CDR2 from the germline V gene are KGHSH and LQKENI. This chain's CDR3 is CASSSRETQYF. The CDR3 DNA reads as TGTGCCAGCTCATCCCGGGAGACCCAGTACTTC.

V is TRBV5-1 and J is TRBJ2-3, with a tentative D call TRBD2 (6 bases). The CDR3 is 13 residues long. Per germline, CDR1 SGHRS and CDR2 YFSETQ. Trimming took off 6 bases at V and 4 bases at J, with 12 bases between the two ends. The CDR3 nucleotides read TGCGCCAGCAACACCGGGAGCTCAGATACGCAGTATTTT. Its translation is CASNTGSSDTQYF.

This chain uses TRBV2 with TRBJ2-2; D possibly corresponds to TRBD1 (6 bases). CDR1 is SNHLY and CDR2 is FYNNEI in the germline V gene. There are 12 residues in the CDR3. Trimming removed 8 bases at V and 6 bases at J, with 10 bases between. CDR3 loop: CASGGFAGELFF. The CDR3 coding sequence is TGTGCCAGCGGGGGCTTCGCCGGGGAGCTGTTTTTT.

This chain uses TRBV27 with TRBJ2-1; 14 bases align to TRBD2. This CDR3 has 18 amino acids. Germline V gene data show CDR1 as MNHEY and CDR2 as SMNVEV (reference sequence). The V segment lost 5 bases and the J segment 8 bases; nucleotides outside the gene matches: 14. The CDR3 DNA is TGTGCCAGCAGTCCCCGATCCGGGACTAGCGGGAGTACGTATGAGCAGTTCTTC. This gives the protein CASSPRSGTSGSTYEQFF.

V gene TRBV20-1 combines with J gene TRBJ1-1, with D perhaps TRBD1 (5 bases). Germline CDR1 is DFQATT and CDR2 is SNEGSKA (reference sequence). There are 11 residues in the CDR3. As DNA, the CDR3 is TGCAGCAGCGGGGCGAACACTGAAGCTTTCTTT. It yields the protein CSSGANTEAFF.

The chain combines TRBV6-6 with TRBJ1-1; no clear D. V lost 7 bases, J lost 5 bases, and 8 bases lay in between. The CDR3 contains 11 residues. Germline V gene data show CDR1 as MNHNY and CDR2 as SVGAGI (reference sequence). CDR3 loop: CASTRGTEAFF. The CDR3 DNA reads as TGTGCCAGCACCCGAGGGACTGAAGCTTTCTTT.

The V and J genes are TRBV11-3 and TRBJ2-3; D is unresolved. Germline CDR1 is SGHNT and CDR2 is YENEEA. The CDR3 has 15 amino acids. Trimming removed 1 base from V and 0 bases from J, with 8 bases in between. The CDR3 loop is CASSLGWASTDTQYF. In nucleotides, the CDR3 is TGTGCCAGCAGCTTAGGTTGGGCTAGCACAGATACGCAGTATTTT.

The CDR3 bases are TGTGCCAGCAGTTACTTGGGACAGGGGGCAAATGGCTACACCTTC. The encoded protein is CASSYLGQGANGYTF. J is TRBJ1-2 and V is TRBV6-6; 12 nucleotides agree with TRBD1. CDR1 and CDR2 (germline): MNHNY, SVGAGI (reference sequence). The CDR3 is 15 amino acids. V dropped 1 base and J dropped 6; count of bases not matched to a gene: 3.

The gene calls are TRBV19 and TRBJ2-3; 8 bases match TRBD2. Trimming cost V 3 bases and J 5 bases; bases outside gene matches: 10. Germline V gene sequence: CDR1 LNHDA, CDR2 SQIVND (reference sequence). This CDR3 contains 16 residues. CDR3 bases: TGTGCCAGTAGTATCTTAGCGGGACGACCGGGAGATACGCAGTATTTT. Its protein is CASSILAGRPGDTQYF.

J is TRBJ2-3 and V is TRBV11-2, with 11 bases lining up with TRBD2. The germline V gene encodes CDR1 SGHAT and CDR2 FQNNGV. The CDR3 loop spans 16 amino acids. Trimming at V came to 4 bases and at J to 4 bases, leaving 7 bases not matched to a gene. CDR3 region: CASSSLAGGPPDTQYF. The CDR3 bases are TGTGCCAGCAGCTCCTTAGCGGGGGGGCCCCCAGATACGCAGTATTTT.

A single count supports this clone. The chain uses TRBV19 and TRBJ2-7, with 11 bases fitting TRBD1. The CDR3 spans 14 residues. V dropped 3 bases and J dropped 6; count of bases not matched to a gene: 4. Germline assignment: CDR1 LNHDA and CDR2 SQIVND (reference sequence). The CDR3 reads CASSIRDRGSEQYF. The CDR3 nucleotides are TGTGCCAGTAGTATCCGGGACAGGGGGAGCGAGCAGTACTTC. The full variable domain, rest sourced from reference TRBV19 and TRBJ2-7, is DGGITQSPKYLFRKEGQNVTLSCEQNLNHDAMYWYRQDPGQGLRLIYYSQIVNDFQKGDIAEGYSVSREKKESFPLTVTSAQKNPTAFYLCASSIRDRGSEQYFGPGTRLTVT.

CDR3 nucleotides: TGTGCCAGCAGTCCAACGGACAGGGGGCGCCTCGATCTCTACTTC. It is translated as CASSPTDRGRLDLYF. The rearrangement uses TRBV28 and TRBJ2-7, with 11 bases matching TRBD1. With 5 bases clipped from V and 13 bases from J, the junction kept 16 bases outside the gene matches. Germline-derived CDR1 and CDR2 are MDHEN and SYDVKM. The CDR3 has 15 amino acids.

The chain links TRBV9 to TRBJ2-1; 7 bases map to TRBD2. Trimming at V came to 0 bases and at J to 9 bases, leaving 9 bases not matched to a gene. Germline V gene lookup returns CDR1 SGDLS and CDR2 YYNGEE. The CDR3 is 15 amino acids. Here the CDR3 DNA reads TGTGCCAGCAGCGTAGGCCCAGCGGGGTCCTTTGAGCAGTTCTTC. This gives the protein CASSVGPAGSFEQFF.

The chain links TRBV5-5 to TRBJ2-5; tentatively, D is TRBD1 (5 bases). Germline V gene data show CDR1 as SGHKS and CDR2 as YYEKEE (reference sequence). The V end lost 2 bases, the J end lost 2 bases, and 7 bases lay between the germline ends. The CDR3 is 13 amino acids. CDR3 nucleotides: TGTGCCAGCAGCTTACAGGATCAAGAGACCCAGTACTTC. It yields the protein CASSLQDQETQYF.

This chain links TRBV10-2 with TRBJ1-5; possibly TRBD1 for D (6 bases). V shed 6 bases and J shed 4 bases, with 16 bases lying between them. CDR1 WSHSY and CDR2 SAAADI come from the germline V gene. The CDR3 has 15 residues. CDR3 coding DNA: TGCGCCAGCAGCTCCGGGACACCGTGGAATCAGCCCCAGCATTTT. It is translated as CASSSGTPWNQPQHF.

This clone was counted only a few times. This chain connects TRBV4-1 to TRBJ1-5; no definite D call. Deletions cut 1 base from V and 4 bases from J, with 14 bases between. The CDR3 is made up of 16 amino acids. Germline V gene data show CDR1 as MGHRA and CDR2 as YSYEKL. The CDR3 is CASSQGFSRENQPQHF. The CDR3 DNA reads TGCGCCAGCAGCCAAGGTTTCAGTCGGGAGAATCAGCCCCAGCATTTT.

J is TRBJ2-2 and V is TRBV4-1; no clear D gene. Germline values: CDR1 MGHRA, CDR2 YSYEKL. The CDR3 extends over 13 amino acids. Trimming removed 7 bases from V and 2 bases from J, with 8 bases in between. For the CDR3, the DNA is TGCGCCAGCACCGCGTATAACACCGGGGAGCTGTTTTTT. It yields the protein CASTAYNTGELFF.

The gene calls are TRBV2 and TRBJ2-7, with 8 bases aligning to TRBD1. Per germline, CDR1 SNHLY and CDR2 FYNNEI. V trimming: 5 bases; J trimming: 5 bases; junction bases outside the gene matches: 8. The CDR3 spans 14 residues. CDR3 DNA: TGTGCCAGCAGTCCGCGGACAGGGAGGAACGAGCAGTACTTC. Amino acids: CASSPRTGRNEQYF.

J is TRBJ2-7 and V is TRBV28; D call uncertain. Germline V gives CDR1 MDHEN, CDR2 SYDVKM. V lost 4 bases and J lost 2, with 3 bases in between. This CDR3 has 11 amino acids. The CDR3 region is CASSSTYEQYF. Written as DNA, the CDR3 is TGTGCCAGCAGTTCAACCTACGAGCAGTACTTC.

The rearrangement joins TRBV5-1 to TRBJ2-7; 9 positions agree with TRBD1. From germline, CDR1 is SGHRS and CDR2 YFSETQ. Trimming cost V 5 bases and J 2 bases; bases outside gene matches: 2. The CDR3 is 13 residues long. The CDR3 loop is CASRGTGTYEQYF. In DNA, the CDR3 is TGCGCCAGCAGAGGGACAGGGACCTACGAGCAGTACTTC.

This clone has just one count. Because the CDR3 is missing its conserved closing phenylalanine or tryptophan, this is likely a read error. The CDR3 DNA follows: TGTGCCAGCAGTGAAGAGGGGGCCCCGAACACTGAAGCTTTCGTT. Translated, it gives CASSEEGAPNTEAFV. The rearrangement uses TRBV2 and TRBJ1-1; 7 nucleotides match TRBD1. The V gene's germline CDR1 is SNHLY and CDR2 FYNNEI. This CDR3 spans 15 amino acids. Trimming cost V 1 base and J 1 base; bases outside gene matches: 3.

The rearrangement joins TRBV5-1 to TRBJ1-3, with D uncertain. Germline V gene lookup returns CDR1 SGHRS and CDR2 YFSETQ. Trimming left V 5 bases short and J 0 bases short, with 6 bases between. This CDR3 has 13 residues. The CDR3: CASRQYSGNTIYF. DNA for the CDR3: TGCGCCAGCAGACAGTACTCTGGAAACACCATATATTTT.

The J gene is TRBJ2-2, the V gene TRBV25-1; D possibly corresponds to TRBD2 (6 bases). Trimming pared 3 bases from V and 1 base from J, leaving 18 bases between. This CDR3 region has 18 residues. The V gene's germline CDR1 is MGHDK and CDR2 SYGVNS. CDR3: CASSESPQPGGNTGELFF. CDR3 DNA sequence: TGTGCCAGCAGTGAGTCTCCACAACCCGGGGGGAACACCGGGGAGCTGTTTTTT. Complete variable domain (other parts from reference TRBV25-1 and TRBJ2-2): EADIYQTPRYLVIGTGKKITLECSQTMGHDKMYWYQQDPGMELHLIHYSYGVNSTEKGDLSSESTVSRIRTEHFPLTLESARPSHTSQYLCASSESPQPGGNTGELFFGEGSRLTVL.

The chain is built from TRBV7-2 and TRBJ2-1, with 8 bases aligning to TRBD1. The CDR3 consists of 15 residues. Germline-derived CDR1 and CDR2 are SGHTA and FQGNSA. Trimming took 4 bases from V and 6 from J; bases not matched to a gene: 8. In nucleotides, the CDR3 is TGTGCCAGCAGCTACACGGACAGGGTCGGCAATGAGCAGTTCTTC. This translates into CASSYTDRVGNEQFF.